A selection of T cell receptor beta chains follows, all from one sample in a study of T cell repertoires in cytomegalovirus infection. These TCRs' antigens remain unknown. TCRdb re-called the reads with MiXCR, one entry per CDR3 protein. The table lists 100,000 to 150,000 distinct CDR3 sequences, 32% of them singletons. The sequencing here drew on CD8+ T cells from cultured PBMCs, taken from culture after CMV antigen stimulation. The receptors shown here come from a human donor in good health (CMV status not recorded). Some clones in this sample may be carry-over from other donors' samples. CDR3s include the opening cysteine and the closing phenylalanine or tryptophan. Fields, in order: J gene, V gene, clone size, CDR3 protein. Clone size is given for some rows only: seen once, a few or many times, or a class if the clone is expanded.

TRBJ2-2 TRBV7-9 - CASSPPQVGAGELFF
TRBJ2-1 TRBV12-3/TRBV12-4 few CASRTVTSGGDNEQFF
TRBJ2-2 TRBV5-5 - CASSSGPGQELFF
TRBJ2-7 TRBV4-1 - CASSQIWAGPYEQYF
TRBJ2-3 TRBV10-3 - CASIGDNEDTQYF
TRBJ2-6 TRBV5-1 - CASSQKSPGTGANVLTF
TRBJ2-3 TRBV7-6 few CASSQAEGTQYF
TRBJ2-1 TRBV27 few CASSFLGQGAYNEQFF
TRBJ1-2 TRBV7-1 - CASSRRGGYTF
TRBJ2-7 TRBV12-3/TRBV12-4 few CASSLGGGTSGYEQYF
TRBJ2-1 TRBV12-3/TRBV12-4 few CASSLTGLSYNEQFF
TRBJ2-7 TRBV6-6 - CASSYSGQVTYEQYF
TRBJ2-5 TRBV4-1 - CASSPDIGSRETQYF
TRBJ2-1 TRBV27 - CASSHSTGLKFF
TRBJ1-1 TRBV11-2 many CASSLGPLNTEAFF
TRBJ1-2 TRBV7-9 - CASSPALWMGYTF
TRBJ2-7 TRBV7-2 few CASSLASGGFNEQYF
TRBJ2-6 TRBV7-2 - CASSLRDRGRSGANVLTF
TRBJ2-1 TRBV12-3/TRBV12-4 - CASSDLGGPYNEQFF
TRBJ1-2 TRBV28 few CASGTPAYFGGYTF
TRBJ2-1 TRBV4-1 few CASSQGLPGQGFYNEQFF
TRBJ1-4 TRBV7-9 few CASSPTGFELFF
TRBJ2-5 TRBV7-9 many CASSPPRGWETQYF
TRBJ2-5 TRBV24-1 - CATSDFGTETQETQYF
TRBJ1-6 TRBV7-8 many CASSFFGTGLNSPLHF
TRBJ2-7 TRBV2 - CASSGQTSYEQYF
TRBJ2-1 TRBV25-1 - CASSSGGLGRDSYNEQFF
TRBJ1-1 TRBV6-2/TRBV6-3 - CASASGLAGTEAFF
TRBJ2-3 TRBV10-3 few CAISELNGTSSTDTQYF
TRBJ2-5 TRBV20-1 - CSARWGGGETQYF
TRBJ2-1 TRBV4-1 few CASSQDRSILNEQFF
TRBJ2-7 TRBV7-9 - CASSSGQVIYEQYF
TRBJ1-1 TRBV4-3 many CASTYSSSGSTEAFF
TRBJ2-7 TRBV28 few CASRITRGSYEQYF
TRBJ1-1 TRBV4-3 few CASSQDPAPPGQGHTEAFF
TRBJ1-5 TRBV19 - CASSTQTGEGNQPQHF
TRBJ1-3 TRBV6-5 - CASSPIWTGLGNTIYF
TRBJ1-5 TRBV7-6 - CASSLFPGGGNQPQHF
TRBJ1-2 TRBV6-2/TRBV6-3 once CASLNGGEGYTF
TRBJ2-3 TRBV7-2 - CASSPGVTDTQYF
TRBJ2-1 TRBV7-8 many CASSPGLNPGQGHNEQFF
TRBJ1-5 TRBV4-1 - CASSQGAGFSNQPQHF
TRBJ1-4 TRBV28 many CASSLPGGGNEKLFF
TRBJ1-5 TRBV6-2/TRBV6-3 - CASSQAGQGVNQPQHF
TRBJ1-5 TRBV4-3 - CASSQGRLNQPQHF
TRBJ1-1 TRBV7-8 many CASSLAAREKAFF
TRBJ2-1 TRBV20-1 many CSARQYLVKRVNEQFF
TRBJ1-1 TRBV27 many CASSLQGANTEAFF
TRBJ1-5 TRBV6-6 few CASTFGTGSWPQHF
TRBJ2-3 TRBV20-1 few CSATVGPTDTQYF
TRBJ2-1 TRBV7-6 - CASSRTPSSYNEQFF
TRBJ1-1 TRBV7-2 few CASSLFGYFRELDRNTEAFF
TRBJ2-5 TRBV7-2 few CASSPQGGETQYF
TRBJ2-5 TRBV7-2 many CASSPGLAGGPRETQYF
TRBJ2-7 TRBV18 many CASSPRRDRSLYEQYF